Shown below are 15 T cell receptor beta chains from a single sample sequenced in a study of shared clonotypes between healthy human individuals. TCRdb's copy holds only in-frame clones and misses some; the assay was immunoSEQ multiplex PCR. The sample lists about 1.5 million clones, roughly 98% seen once, with less than 0.55% in the top ten. The sample was naive CD4+ T cells sorted from blood. Subset specified: CD45RA+ positively selected. The receptors stem from a man under 40 in good health.

This chain links TRBV30 with TRBJ1-1; maybe TRBD1 (5 bases). Per the germline V gene, CDR1 is GTSNPN and CDR2 is SVGIG (reference sequence). The CDR3 loop spans 16 amino acids. Between the trimmed V and J ends, which lost 0 bases and 0 bases, there was a span of 14 bases. CDR3 amino acids: CAWSVKGPAMNTEAFF. The DNA for the CDR3 is TGTGCCTGGAGTGTAAAGGGACCGGCTATGAACACTGAAGCTTTCTTT.

V and J are TRBV18 and TRBJ1-1; D not resolved. The CDR3 totals 16 residues. The ends were cut back, 2 bases at V and 6 bases at J, with 19 bases in the middle. Germline loops: CDR1 KGHSH, CDR2 LQKENI. In nucleotides, the CDR3 is TGTGCCAGCTCACCAAGCTCGCGGACGAGAGGGCCTGAAGCTTTCTTT. This codes for CASSPSSRTRGPEAFF. The complete variable domain, with remaining parts taken from reference TRBV18 and TRBJ1-1, reads NAGVMQNPRHLVRRRGQEARLRCSPMKGHSHVYWYRQLPEEGLKFMVYLQKENIIDESGMPKERFSAEFPKEGPSILRIQQVVRGDSAAYFCASSPSSRTRGPEAFFGQGTRLTVV.

The V gene is TRBV6-5, the J gene TRBJ1-2; 7 positions match TRBD1. The CDR3 contains 14 residues. With 8 bases clipped from V and 8 bases from J, the junction kept 14 bases outside the gene matches. Per the germline V gene, CDR1 is MNHEY and CDR2 is SVGAGI. The CDR3 region has the DNA TGTGCCAGCTCTCGTTTGAGGGGGCGCGGAGGCTACACCTTC. Its translation: CASSRLRGRGGYTF.

The chain joins TRBV28 to TRBJ1-2, with 7 bases fitting TRBD1. Germline lookup yields CDR1 MDHEN and CDR2 SYDVKM. The CDR3 totals 15 residues. Trimming at V came to 0 bases and at J to 3 bases, leaving 4 bases not matched to a gene. The DNA of the CDR3 is TGTGCCAGCAGTTTATGGGTAGGGGGCGACTATGGCTACACCTTC. As protein: CASSLWVGGDYGYTF.

This sequence joins TRBV11-3 and TRBJ2-1; D is undetermined. Between the trimmed V and J ends, which lost 5 bases and 5 bases, there was a span of 4 bases. The CDR3 runs 11 residues. Looked up from germline, CDR1 is SGHNT and CDR2 is YENEEA. The CDR3 spells CASSRNNEQFF. CDR3 in DNA: TGTGCCAGCAGCCGAAACAATGAGCAGTTCTTC.

This chain joins TRBV28 and TRBJ2-3; D unresolved. Germline assignment: CDR1 MDHEN and CDR2 SYDVKM. The CDR3 covers 13 residues. V was trimmed by 6 bases and J by 4 bases, leaving 11 bases between them. This CDR3 is CASRDPVPDTQYF. The CDR3 DNA reads as TGTGCCAGCAGAGATCCCGTTCCAGATACGCAGTATTTT.

This clone has a single count. The gene calls are TRBV7-9 and TRBJ2-7; no reliable D call. The V gene's germline CDR1 is SEHNR and CDR2 FQNEAQ (reference sequence). There are 15 residues in the CDR3. Trimming removed 6 bases at V and 0 bases at J, with 15 bases between. The CDR3 is CASSPSRISSYEQYF. The CDR3 nucleotides are TGTGCCAGCAGTCCGTCCAGAATCAGCTCCTACGAGCAGTACTTC. The variable domain in full, with the rest retrieved from reference TRBV7-9 and TRBJ2-7, is DTGVSQNPRHKITKRGQNVTFRCDPISEHNRLYWYRQTLGQGPEFLTYFQNEAQLEKSRLLSDRFSAERPKGSFSTLEIQRTEQGDSAMYLCASSPSRISSYEQYFGPGTRLTVT.

Concerning this clone: Distinct nucleotide sequences in the sample also encode this CDR3. The chain recombines TRBV5-4 with TRBJ2-5; the D is unclear. This CDR3 is 12 amino acids long. Trimming cost V 1 base and J 3 bases, with 4 bases left between them. Per the germline V gene, CDR1 is SGHNT and CDR2 is YYREEE (reference sequence). The CDR3 sequence is CASSLTEETQYF. CDR3 in DNA: TGTGCCAGCAGCTTGACAGAAGAGACCCAGTACTTC.

The chain couples TRBV5-6 to TRBJ2-5; 9 bases line up with TRBD1. J gave up 5 bases and V 2 bases, and 7 bases lay outside the gene matches. The germline gives CDR1 SGHDT, CDR2 YYEEEE. The CDR3 contains 15 residues. CDR3 residues: CASSFSTGGTETQYF. The CDR3 nucleotides are TGTGCCAGCAGCTTCTCCACAGGGGGCACGGAGACCCAGTACTTC.

V usage is TRBV28 and J usage is TRBJ1-4; possibly TRBD1 for D (6 bases). Trimming cost V 7 bases and J 4 bases, with 13 bases left between them. Germline-derived CDR1 and CDR2 are MDHEN and SYDVKM. The CDR3 contains 14 residues. The CDR3 here is CASNRGQVNEKLFF. In DNA form, the CDR3 reads TGTGCCAGCAACCGGGGGCAAGTTAATGAAAAACTGTTTTTT.

A note on this clone: The sample holds other DNA sequences that translate to the same CDR3. V is TRBV7-6 and J is TRBJ2-7; D tentatively fits TRBD1 or TRBD2 (5 bases each). CDR3 size: 15 residues. V was cut by 4 bases and J by 0 bases, with 13 bases left in between. CDR1 and CDR2 (germline): SGHVS, FNYEAQ. Here the CDR3 reads CASSSGTGGSYEQYF. CDR3 sequence (DNA): TGTGCCAGCAGCTCCGGGACCGGAGGCTCCTACGAGCAGTACTTC.

The rearrangement joins TRBV18 to TRBJ2-7; tentatively, D is TRBD1 (5 bases). V was shortened by 3 bases and J by 3 bases, with 12 bases between the two germline ends. The CDR3 contains 14 residues. The germline gives CDR1 KGHSH, CDR2 LQKENI. CDR3 in amino acids: CASSPQGGNYEQYF. The CDR3 DNA is TGTGCCAGCTCACCCCAGGGCGGCAACTACGAGCAGTACTTC. Full variable domain (missing parts from reference TRBV18 and TRBJ2-7): NAGVMQNPRHLVRRRGQEARLRCSPMKGHSHVYWYRQLPEEGLKFMVYLQKENIIDESGMPKERFSAEFPKEGPSILRIQQVVRGDSAAYFCASSPQGGNYEQYFGPGTRLTVT.

This rearrangement joins TRBV29-1 to TRBJ2-7; D not certain. Trimming removed 4 bases at V and 4 bases at J, with 11 bases between. The CDR3 totals 12 residues. Germline CDR1 is SQVTM and CDR2 is ANQGSEA. CDR3 region: CSVVSDAYEQYF. CDR3 nucleotide sequence: TGCAGCGTTGTGTCGGATGCATACGAGCAGTACTTC.

The V and J genes are TRBV5-6 and TRBJ2-7; 11 bases align to TRBD1. The V gene end was trimmed by 5 bases and the J gene end by 0 bases; junction bases not matched to a gene: 1. This CDR3 spans 14 amino acids. Germline V CDR1 and CDR2: SGHDT, YYEEEE. The CDR3 coding sequence is TGTGCCAGCAGGGGGACAGGGGGCTCCTACGAGCAGTACTTC. Amino acid sequence: CASRGTGGSYEQYF.

V is TRBV12-2 and J is TRBJ1-1; the table's D call, TRBD1, was not checked against the DNA. TRBV12-2 is reported as a pseudogene. This CDR3 region has 14 residues. CDR3 region: CASRLALPQYEAFF. Written as DNA, the CDR3 is TGTGCAAGTCGCTTAGCGCTTCCCCAGTATGAAGCTTTCTTT.